Listed below are T cell receptor beta chains from one sample, sequenced in a study of T cells after somatic rescue of genetic block. Here immunoSEQ multiplex PCR was the method, and the copy in TCRdb shows in-frame clones only, minus some. In the table there are 110,000 or so clones, under 95% of which are singletons. The specimen sequenced was peripheral blood mononuclear cells (PBMCs). The source of these receptors is a woman under 30. The CDR3 runs from the conserved cysteine through the conserved F or W. Each record gives: clone size, V gene, D gene, J gene, CDR3 DNA, CDR3 protein. D genes are given only for firm matches. The size field is filled for only some rows; it gives once, few, many or a size class.

.	TRBV15	TRBD1	TRBJ1-1	TGTGCCACCAGCCGTGACAGGGGAGAGTACACTGAAGCTTTCTTT	CATSRDRGEYTEAFF
few	TRBV5-6	TRBD1	TRBJ1-4	TGTGCCAGCAGCTTCGGGACAGTTGAAAAACTGTTTTTT	CASSFGTVEKLFF
.	TRBV7-9	TRBD2	TRBJ2-7	TGTGCCAGCAGCCCCCGGGGGGGGACCGGCTCCTACGAGCAGTACTTC	CASSPRGGTGSYEQYF
.	TRBV5-1	.	TRBJ2-1	TGCGCCAGCAGCTTGGAGGGGGGCAGCGAGCAGTTCTTC	CASSLEGGSEQFF
.	TRBV11-1	.	TRBJ1-1	TGTGCCAGCAGCTTCGGGGGGGGTTTGAACACTGAAGCTTTCTTT	CASSFGGGLNTEAFF
once	TRBV27	.	TRBJ1-1	TGTGCCAGCAGTTTACGACAGCGAAACCTCAGGAACACTGAAGCTTTCTTT	CASSLRQRNLRNTEAFF
.	TRBV28	TRBD1	TRBJ2-7	TGTGCCAGCAGCCCGACAGGGGGACGCTCCTACGAGCAGTACTTC	CASSPTGGRSYEQYF
.	TRBV6-5	.	TRBJ1-4	TGTGCCAGCAGCCCCAACCGGGATGAAAAACTGTTTTTT	CASSPNRDEKLFF
.	TRBV9	.	TRBJ2-7	TGTGCCAGCAGCCTAGGGGCGGACAGCAGATCCTACGAGCAGTACTTC	CASSLGADSRSYEQYF
.	TRBV7-2	.	TRBJ2-2	TGTGCCAGCAGCTTAGCGCTCCCTGCCGGGGAGCTGTTTTTT	CASSLALPAGELFF
.	TRBV11-2	TRBD1	TRBJ2-7	TGTGCCAGCAGCCCGGGACAGAGATACTACGAGCAGTACTTC	CASSPGQRYYEQYF
.	TRBV30	TRBD1	TRBJ2-7	TGTGCCTGGAGCCAAGACAGGGTGCCACCTTACGAGCAGTACTTC	CAWSQDRVPPYEQYF
.	TRBV18	.	TRBJ2-1	TGTGCCAGCTCACCACCGAGGGGAATCGAGCAGTTCTTC	CASSPPRGIEQFF
.	TRBV4-1	TRBD1	TRBJ1-2	TGCGCCAGCAGCCAAGCTGGACAGGGGAACTATGGCTACACCTTC	CASSQAGQGNYGYTF
.	TRBV29-1	.	TRBJ2-3	TGCAGCGTTGAATTCGCAGATACGCAGTATTTT	CSVEFADTQYF
.	TRBV19	.	TRBJ1-6	TGTGCCAGTAGTATATTCGAGACAGTAGCACCCCTCCACTTT	CASSIFETVAPLHF
.	TRBV9	TRBD1	TRBJ2-5	TGTGCCAGCAGCGGCTTGACAGGGGTGAGGGAGACCCAGTACTTC	CASSGLTGVRETQYF
.	TRBV6-5	.	TRBJ2-1	TGTGCCAGCACCCGGTACAATGAGCAGTTCTTC	CASTRYNEQFF
.	TRBV5-4	TRBD2	TRBJ2-1	TGTGCCAGCACTACCCTAGCGGACAATGAGCAGTTCTTC	CASTTLADNEQFF
.	TRBV2	.	TRBJ1-1	TGTGCCAGCAAACAGACGAACACTGAAGCTTTCTTT	CASKQTNTEAFF
once	TRBV18	TRBD1	TRBJ1-1	TGTGCCAGCTCACCGCGTGGACAGGGTGCCAACACTGAAGCTTTCTTT	CASSPRGQGANTEAFF
.	TRBV15	TRBD1	TRBJ1-1	TGTGCCACCAGCAGGGCCTTTACAGGGGGCGCGTACACTGAAGCTTTCTTT	CATSRAFTGGAYTEAFF
.	TRBV6-1	.	TRBJ1-2	TGTGCCAGCAGTGAGGCCAACGGGAACTATGGCTACACCTTC	CASSEANGNYGYTF
.	TRBV19	TRBD1	TRBJ1-4	TGTGCCACTTGCCGGGACAGGCTAAATGAAAAACTGTTTTTT	CATCRDRLNEKLFF
.	TRBV11-1	.	TRBJ2-4	TGTGCCAGCAGCTTAGCATCCAAAAACATTCAGTACTTC	CASSLASKNIQYF
.	TRBV13	.	TRBJ2-7	TGTGCCAGCAGCTTAGGCAAAGGCTCCTACGAGCAGTACTTC	CASSLGKGSYEQYF
few	TRBV10-3	TRBD1	TRBJ1-6	TGTGCCATCAGTGGAGAAGGGGGACAGGGGAATTCACCCCTCCACTTT	CAISGEGGQGNSPLHF
.	TRBV7-6	.	TRBJ2-2	TGTGCCAGCAGCTTATACAGTACTTACACCGGGGAGCTGTTTTTT	CASSLYSTYTGELFF
.	TRBV2	.	TRBJ2-6	TGTGCCAGCAGTGATAATCCTGGGGCCAACGTCCTGACTTTC	CASSDNPGANVLTF
.	TRBV6-5	.	TRBJ1-3	TGTGCCAGCAGTCGGGATGATGGAAACACCATATATTTT	CASSRDDGNTIYF
.	TRBV5-1	TRBD1	TRBJ2-7	TGCGCCAGCAGCTTGGCCGGGACAGGGGTGGACGAGCAGTACTTC	CASSLAGTGVDEQYF
.	TRBV7-2	.	TRBJ2-7	TGTGCCAGCAGCCCAAGTTCTCAGGCCTACGAGCAGTACTTC	CASSPSSQAYEQYF